The next 24 T cell receptor beta chains were all read from a single sample in a study of patients and donors after allogeneic stem cell transplantation. MiXCR, applied by TCRdb to the RT-PCR reads, yields one record per CDR3 protein. The sample lists some 960,000 distinct CDR3 sequences; about a sixth were seen once. Sequenced input: blood, either unsorted or a sorted T cell fraction (not recorded which). All receptors derive from a human donor who was either an allogeneic HSCT recipient or a stem cell or donor lymphocyte infusion donor (not recorded which). It is not recorded whose cells these are; they may come from a transplant donor.

This sequence joins TRBV20-1 and TRBJ2-3; D might be TRBD2 (6 bases). CDR1 is DFQATT and CDR2 is SNEGSKA in the germline V gene (reference sequence). V was cut by 3 bases and J by 0 bases, with 13 bases left in between. CDR3 length: 15 amino acids. CDR3 loop: CSASRDGLSTDTQYF. CDR3 coding DNA: TGCAGTGCTAGCCGGGACGGACTAAGCACAGATACGCAGTATTTT.

This sequence joins TRBV6-1 and TRBJ2-1; 9 bases agree with TRBD2. Germline V gives CDR1 MNHNS, CDR2 SASEGT. The J segment lost 5 bases and the V segment lost 5 bases, leaving 7 bases of the junction unmatched. The CDR3 spans 15 residues. CDR3 in amino acids: CASSLSGSWDNEQFF. The DNA of the CDR3 is TGTGCCAGCAGTCTTAGCGGGAGTTGGGACAATGAGCAGTTCTTC.

This rearrangement joins TRBV9 to TRBJ2-3; D is possibly TRBD1 (5 bases). Germline CDR1 is SGDLS and CDR2 is YYNGEE. This CDR3 has 16 residues. V shed 0 bases and J shed 1 base, with 12 bases lying between them. This CDR3 reads CASSVGQGMGTDTQYF. In DNA, the CDR3 is TGTGCCAGCAGCGTAGGTCAGGGCATGGGCACAGATACGCAGTATTTT.

This clonotype was recorded a few times. The chain carries TRBV9 and TRBJ1-1; D is uncertain. The V gene lost 0 bases and the J gene lost 1 base, with 4 bases spanning the gap. The CDR3 runs to 13 residues. Germline assignment: CDR1 SGDLS and CDR2 YYNGEE. The DNA of the CDR3 is TGTGCCAGCAGCGTAGTTTGGAACACTGAAGCTTTCTTT. Its translation: CASSVVWNTEAFF.

This clonotype was detected only a few times. V gene TRBV24-1 combines with J gene TRBJ2-1; 8 nucleotides line up with TRBD2. This CDR3 is 16 amino acids long. Germline trimming cut 1 base from V and 6 bases from J; bases unmatched to any gene: 7. Looked up from germline, CDR1 is KGHDR and CDR2 is SFDVKD. In nucleotides, the CDR3 is TGTGCCACCAGTGATTTAGACGGGGGGGCCTTCAATGAGCAGTTCTTC. Amino acid sequence: CATSDLDGGAFNEQFF.

The rearrangement joins TRBV2 to TRBJ2-1; TRBD2 matches 8 bases. The germline CDR1 and CDR2 sequences are SNHLY and FYNNEI. With V trimmed by 8 bases and J by 0 bases, 12 bases remained unmatched. The CDR3 has 17 residues. CDR3 amino acids: CASGTGGPESSYNEQFF. The CDR3 nucleotides read TGTGCCAGCGGGACGGGAGGGCCCGAGAGCTCCTACAATGAGCAGTTCTTC.

This clonotype was found a few times. The chain employs TRBV29-1 and TRBJ1-2; D perhaps matches TRBD1 (6 bases). V lost 6 bases and J 7 bases, leaving 18 bases between the germline ends. This CDR3 region has 13 residues. Germline V CDR1 and CDR2: SQVTM, ANQGSEA. CDR3 amino acids: CSVDRQEGLGYTF. The CDR3 region has the DNA TGCAGCGTAGACAGACAGGAAGGTCTTGGCTACACCTTC. The whole variable domain, filled in from reference TRBV29-1 and TRBJ1-2, reads SAVISQKPSRDICQRGTSLTIQCQVDSQVTMMFWYRQQPGQSLTLIATANQGSEATYESGFVIDKFPISRPNLTFSTLTVSNMSPEDSSIYLCSVDRQEGLGYTFGSGTRLTVV.

The CDR3 is CAWIRGLKYNEQFF. The CDR3 coding sequence is TGTGCCTGGATTCGGGGGCTAAAATACAATGAGCAGTTCTTC. V gene TRBV30 combines with J gene TRBJ2-1; D is perhaps TRBD1 or TRBD2 (6 bases each). The CDR3 is 14 amino acids. Germline assignment: CDR1 GTSNPN and CDR2 SVGIG (reference sequence). V dropped 4 bases and J dropped 4 bases, with 14 bases sitting between them. Based on the CDR3 plus reference TRBV30 and TRBJ2-1, the full variable domain is SQTIHQWPATLVQPVGSPLSLECTVEGTSNPNLYWYRQAAGRGLQLLFYSVGIGQISSEVPQNLSASRPQDRQFILSSKKLLLSDSGFYLCAWIRGLKYNEQFFGPGTRLTVL.

The chain joins TRBV6-1 to TRBJ2-7; TRBD1 might be the D (6 bases). Germline CDR1 is MNHNS and CDR2 is SASEGT. The CDR3 is 15 amino acids. V gave up 5 bases and J gave up 2 bases, with 16 bases separating them. The CDR3 bases are TGTGCCAGCAGTCCCACGGGACATAACGCCTACGAGCAGTACTTC. This gives the protein CASSPTGHNAYEQYF.

This clonotype was counted a few times. This rearrangement joins TRBV11-2 to TRBJ2-5, with TRBD2 matching over 7 bases. The CDR3 is made up of 15 amino acids. CDR1 and CDR2 from the germline V gene are SGHAT and FQNNGV. Germline trimming cut 2 bases from V and 1 base from J; bases unmatched to any gene: 4. The CDR3 coding sequence is TGTGCCAGCAGCTTAATGAGCGGGGCCCAAGAGACCCAGTACTTC. It yields the protein CASSLMSGAQETQYF. Variable domain in full (rest from reference TRBV11-2 and TRBJ2-5): EAGVAQSPRYKIIEKRQSVAFWCNPISGHATLYWYQQILGQGPKLLIQFQNNGVVDDSQLPKDRFSAERLKGVDSTLKIQPAKLEDSAVYLCASSLMSGAQETQYFGPGTRLLVL.

The chain employs TRBV4-2 and TRBJ2-7; TRBD2 agrees at 11 bases. Per the germline V gene, CDR1 is LGHNA and CDR2 is YNFKEQ. Trimming removed 2 bases from V and 3 bases from J; junction bases left unmatched: 6. CDR3 length: 16 residues. DNA for the CDR3: TGTGCCAGCAGCCAAACAACTAGCGGGAGCAACTACGAGCAGTACTTC. Translation gives CASSQTTSGSNYEQYF.

CDR3 sequence: CSASPLQGQQRNEAFF. In DNA form, the CDR3 reads TGCAGTGCTTCCCCGTTACAGGGACAACAGAGGAATGAAGCTTTCTTT. The V gene is TRBV20-1, the J gene TRBJ1-1; possible D gene TRBD1, 6 bases. This CDR3 region has 16 residues. Germline V lookup: CDR1 DFQATT, CDR2 SNEGSKA (reference sequence). Trimming took 5 bases from V and 7 from J, leaving 26 bases between them.

The CDR3 loop is CASTTGSREKLFF. CDR3 bases: TGTGCCAGCACCACAGGGTCTCGCGAAAAACTGTTTTTT. V and J are TRBV6-1 and TRBJ1-4, with TRBD1 as a possible D gene (6 bases). Germline V gene lookup returns CDR1 MNHNS and CDR2 SASEGT. This CDR3 has 13 amino acids. V was cut by 7 bases and J by 8 bases, with 14 bases left in between.

The V call is TRBV12-3 or TRBV12-4, the J call TRBJ2-2, with 9 positions matching TRBD2. This CDR3 has 17 residues. V shed 6 bases and J 1 base; nucleotides not matched to a gene: 9. Written as DNA, the CDR3 is TGTGCCAGCAGCCCACAGCGGGAGGTAGGGAACACCGGGGAGCTGTTTTTT. This gives the protein CASSPQREVGNTGELFF.

The rearrangement links TRBV10-3 to TRBJ2-7; D may match TRBD1 or TRBD2 (6 bases each). The length of the CDR3 is 14 residues. Trimming removed 6 bases at V and 2 bases at J, with 14 bases between. The germline CDR1 and CDR2 sequences are ENHRY and SYGVKD. Written as DNA, the CDR3 is TGTGCCATCAGAAGGGGGGTCGGCGCCTACGAGCAGTACTTC. Protein: CAIRRGVGAYEQYF.

V gene TRBV6-1 combines with J gene TRBJ1-1; TRBD1 might be the D (5 bases). The germline gives CDR1 MNHNS, CDR2 SASEGT. Deletions cut 7 bases from V and 3 bases from J, with 12 bases between. The CDR3 loop spans 13 amino acids. The CDR3 DNA follows: TGTGCCAGCAAGATGGGCAGGGACACTGAAGCTTTCTTT. It encodes CASKMGRDTEAFF.

The V call is TRBV12-3 or TRBV12-4, the J call TRBJ1-1, with D possibly TRBD1 on 5 matching bases. The CDR3 loop spans 16 amino acids. V lost 8 bases and J lost 0, with 19 bases in between. The CDR3 sequence is CASLQRGSRMNTEAFF. The CDR3 DNA is TGTGCCAGCCTTCAACGGGGGAGCAGGATGAACACTGAAGCTTTCTTT.

This clonotype came up a few times. The gene calls are TRBV10-3 and TRBJ2-3, with D possibly matching TRBD2 (6 bases). The CDR3 covers 16 residues. The germline V and J ends were trimmed by 0 bases and 1 base, with 11 bases remaining between them. CDR1 and CDR2 from the germline V gene are ENHRY and SYGVKD. The CDR3 protein is CAISESGGARTDTQYF. The CDR3 DNA sequence: TGTGCCATCAGTGAGTCGGGCGGGGCCCGCACAGATACGCAGTATTTT.

This clonotype was detected a few times. J is TRBJ2-3 and V is TRBV5-1; 13 nucleotides align to TRBD2. J was trimmed by 2 bases and V by 1 base; bases with no gene match: 13. Germline CDR1 reads SGHRS; CDR2 reads YFSETQ. This CDR3 is built from 20 residues. The CDR3 DNA is TGCGCCAGCAGCTTGTCTCTGGAGACTAGCGGGAGGATGTTCACAGATACGCAGTATTTT. Amino acid sequence: CASSLSLETSGRMFTDTQYF.

This chain uses TRBV29-1 with TRBJ2-7; 10 bases map to TRBD1. CDR3 length: 16 amino acids. Germline loops: CDR1 SQVTM, CDR2 ANQGSEA. Trimming cost V 5 bases and J 2 bases; bases outside gene matches: 12. The CDR3 DNA reads TGCAGCGTTAGGCGGGAAGGCGGGACAGGGGCCTACGAGCAGTACTTC. It yields the protein CSVRREGGTGAYEQYF.

The CDR3 sequence: CATRESAGVGELFF. The CDR3 DNA sequence: TGTGCCACCAGAGAAAGCGCAGGTGTCGGGGAGCTGTTTTTT. V gene TRBV15 combines with J gene TRBJ2-2; no reliable D call. This CDR3 spans 14 amino acids. Trimming cost V 6 bases and J 7 bases, with 15 bases left between them. The V gene's germline CDR1 is LNHNV and CDR2 YYDKDF (reference sequence).

This clonotype has at least ten counts. The chain uses TRBV4-3 and TRBJ2-4; no definite D call. Germline V gives CDR1 LGHNA, CDR2 YSLEER. V lost 0 bases and J 6 bases, leaving 24 bases between the germline ends. This CDR3 is built from 19 residues. The CDR3 region is CASSQDGRTGPESLNIQYF. DNA of the CDR3: TGCGCCAGCAGCCAAGACGGCAGGACGGGCCCGGAGTCCTTAAACATTCAGTACTTC.

This clonotype was observed many times. The chain couples TRBV12-3 or TRBV12-4 to TRBJ2-7; 7 nucleotides line up with TRBD1. The CDR3 has 14 amino acids. V shed 3 bases and J 3 bases; nucleotides not matched to a gene: 5. CDR3 in DNA: TGTGCCAGCAGTTTTGCCGGGACAGACTACGAGCAGTACTTC. Translating it yields CASSFAGTDYEQYF.

This clonotype has just a few counts. This chain joins TRBV4-2 and TRBJ1-2; a possible D gene is TRBD1 (5 bases). Germline V gene data show CDR1 as LGHNA and CDR2 as YNFKEQ. Trimming took 0 bases from V and 0 from J, leaving 8 bases between them. The CDR3 sequence is 15 residues long. The CDR3 DNA reads as TGTGCCAGCAGCCAAGATGACAGATCTAACTATGGCTACACCTTC. Translated, it gives CASSQDDRSNYGYTF.